This passage covers 21 T cell receptor beta chains from one sample sequenced in a study of vaccination and CD4 T cells after COVID-19. As for treatment: roughly ten-day PBMC culture with coronavirus spike peptide pools or control peptides (ViraFEST assay). Antigens of these TCRs are unknown. An Oncomine TCR Beta short-read assay was used to sequence the DNA from cultured CD4+ T cells. MiXCR was run by TCRdb on the PCR reads, yielding one entry per CDR3 protein. The sample holds roughly 22,000 distinct CDR3 sequences, around a third seen once. Source material: cultured CD4+ T cells from blood. The source is a human donor with COVID-19.

This clonotype was seen a few times. This chain connects TRBV2 to TRBJ2-1, with 7 bases that match TRBD1. CDR3 size: 13 residues. The germline V gene has CDR1 SNHLY and CDR2 FYNNEI. J was trimmed by 4 bases and V by 7 bases; bases with no gene match: 4. The CDR3 sequence is CASMGQPYNEQFF. DNA for the CDR3: TGTGCCAGCATGGGACAGCCGTACAATGAGCAGTTCTTC. The complete variable domain, with remaining parts taken from reference TRBV2 and TRBJ2-1, reads EPEVTQTPSHQVTQMGQEVILRCVPISNHLYFYWYRQILGQKVEFLVSFYNNEISEKSEIFDDQFSVERPDGSNFTLKIRSTKLEDSAMYFCASMGQPYNEQFFGPGTRLTVL.

The rearrangement uses TRBV5-4 and TRBJ2-1; 7 bases are a match to TRBD1. CDR1 and CDR2 from the germline V gene are SGHNT and YYREEE (reference sequence). Germline trimming cut 7 bases from V and 4 bases from J; bases unmatched to any gene: 5. The CDR3 sequence is 13 residues long. The CDR3 DNA follows: TGTGCCAGCGGAACAGGGGATTACAATGAGCAGTTCTTC. It yields the protein CASGTGDYNEQFF.

J is TRBJ2-5 and V is TRBV10-1; D uncertain. The CDR3 consists of 13 residues. The germline V and J ends were trimmed by 5 bases and 3 bases, with 10 bases remaining between them. Germline V gene lookup returns CDR1 WNHNN and CDR2 SYGVQD (reference sequence). The CDR3 loop reads CASSPSLKETQYF. CDR3 coding DNA: TGCGCCAGCAGTCCGAGTCTAAAAGAGACCCAGTACTTC.

V gene TRBV4-2 combines with J gene TRBJ2-5; 13 bases align to TRBD2. V dropped 1 base and J dropped 1; count of bases not matched to a gene: 0. CDR3 length: 16 amino acids. Germline V lookup: CDR1 LGHNA, CDR2 YNFKEQ. The CDR3 nucleotides read TGTGCCAGCAGCCAAGGGACTAGCGGGGGCCAAGAGACCCAGTACTTC. It yields the protein CASSQGTSGGQETQYF.

This clonotype has more than one count but fewer than ten. The genes are TRBV7-9 and TRBJ1-2; 7 nucleotides match TRBD1. In germline, CDR1 is SEHNR, CDR2 FQNEAQ (reference sequence). This CDR3 contains 17 residues. Trimming removed 5 bases from V and 4 bases from J; junction bases left unmatched: 16. CDR3 amino acids: CASSISRPRTGRYGYTF. The CDR3 DNA follows: TGTGCCAGCAGCATCTCCCGCCCAAGGACAGGACGCTATGGCTACACCTTC. Filled out from reference TRBV7-9 and TRBJ1-2, the complete variable domain reads DTGVSQNPRHKITKRGQNVTFRCDPISEHNRLYWYRQTLGQGPEFLTYFQNEAQLEKSRLLSDRFSAERPKGSFSTLEIQRTEQGDSAMYLCASSISRPRTGRYGYTFGSGTRLTVV.

The chain is built from TRBV9 and TRBJ2-2; D is ambiguous. CDR3 length: 12 residues. The V end was cut by 5 bases, the J end by 4 bases, with 6 bases between. CDR1 and CDR2 (germline): SGDLS, YYNGEE. CDR3 nucleotides: TGTGCCAGCAGTGATTTCACCGGGGAGCTGTTTTTT. It translates to CASSDFTGELFF.

A few counts support this clonotype. The CDR3 here is CASSLMGSTEAFF. CDR3 bases: TGCGCCAGCAGCTTGATGGGGAGCACTGAAGCTTTCTTT. The rearrangement uses TRBV5-1 and TRBJ1-1, with D hard to call. The germline V and J ends were trimmed by 1 base and 4 bases, with 8 bases remaining between them. The CDR3 contains 13 residues. The germline V gene encodes CDR1 SGHRS and CDR2 YFSETQ.

This clonotype was observed a handful of times. The chain is built from TRBV11-1 and TRBJ2-2; the D gene could be TRBD1 or TRBD2 (5 bases each). CDR1 and CDR2 from the germline V gene are SGHAT and FQDESV (reference sequence). V dropped 5 bases and J dropped 0 bases, with 16 bases sitting between them. This CDR3 spans 17 amino acids. As DNA, the CDR3 is TGTGCCAGCAGCCCCGGGGCAGGGAAACCGAACACCGGGGAGCTGTTTTTT. The encoded protein is CASSPGAGKPNTGELFF. The full variable domain, completed using reference TRBV11-1 and TRBJ2-2, is EAEVAQSPRYKITEKSQAVAFWCDPISGHATLYWYRQILGQGPELLVQFQDESVVDDSQLPKDRFSAERLKGVDSTLKIQPAELGDSAMYLCASSPGAGKPNTGELFFGEGSRLTVL.

This clonotype was counted between two and nine times. The chain joins TRBV18 to TRBJ2-5; D possibly matches TRBD1 or TRBD2 (6 bases each). This CDR3 spans 14 amino acids. V was shortened by 2 bases and J by 7 bases, with 14 bases between the two germline ends. Germline assignment: CDR1 KGHSH and CDR2 LQKENI. DNA for the CDR3: TGTGCCAGCTCACCATCCGGGGGCCAGGGGACCCAGTACTTC. It specifies CASSPSGGQGTQYF. Using reference TRBV18 and TRBJ2-5 for the parts outside the CDR3, the full variable domain is NAGVMQNPRHLVRRRGQEARLRCSPMKGHSHVYWYRQLPEEGLKFMVYLQKENIIDESGMPKERFSAEFPKEGPSILRIQQVVRGDSAAYFCASSPSGGQGTQYFGPGTRLLVL.

The chain has TRBV7-2 and TRBJ2-1, with D possibly being TRBD2 (7 bases). The germline CDR1 and CDR2 sequences are SGHTA and FQGNSA. The CDR3 is 15 residues long. The V end lost 0 bases, the J end lost 6 bases, and 12 bases lay between the germline ends. The CDR3 is CASSLAGGQFNEQFF. For the CDR3, the DNA is TGTGCCAGCAGCTTAGCGGGGGGGCAGTTCAATGAGCAGTTCTTC.

CDR3 amino acids: CASSPQGSGELFF. The CDR3 bases are TGTGCCAGCTCACCACAGGGGAGCGGGGAGCTGTTTTTT. This rearrangement joins TRBV18 to TRBJ2-2; D may be TRBD1 or TRBD2 (5 bases each). Trimming left V 1 base short and J 7 bases short, with 7 bases between. The CDR3 runs 13 residues. Germline V gene lookup returns CDR1 KGHSH and CDR2 LQKENI.

The chain couples TRBV15 to TRBJ2-7, with D tentatively TRBD1 or TRBD2 (5 bases each). The V gene lost 5 bases and the J gene lost 9 bases, with 11 bases spanning the gap. This CDR3 contains 11 residues. Germline CDR1 and CDR2: LNHNV and YYDKDF (reference sequence). The CDR3 coding sequence is TGTGCCACCAGCCAACCGGGGCCGCAGTACTTC. As protein: CATSQPGPQYF. Supplemented by reference TRBV15 and TRBJ2-7, the full variable domain reads DAMVIQNPRYQVTQFGKPVTLSCSQTLNHNVMYWYQQKSSQAPKLLFHYYDKDFNNEADTPDNFQSRRPNTSFCFLDIRSPGLGDTAMYLCATSQPGPQYFGPGTRLTVT.

This sequence joins TRBV6-1 and TRBJ2-5; unclear D gene. This CDR3 is built from 12 residues. CDR1 is MNHNS and CDR2 is SASEGT in the germline V gene. V lost 4 bases to trimming and J lost 5 bases, with 8 bases between them. The CDR3 DNA follows: TGTGCCAGCAGTGTCACGGCGGAGACCCAGTACTTC. Translation: CASSVTAETQYF.

This clonotype was seen only a few times. The chain has TRBV6-2 or TRBV6-3 and TRBJ1-2, with 7 bases identical to TRBD1. The J segment lost 0 bases and the V segment lost 8 bases, leaving 18 bases of the junction unmatched. Germline-derived CDR1 and CDR2 are MNHEY and SVGEGT. The CDR3 is 18 residues long. CDR3 sequence: CASSENLRQGSTNYGYTF. As DNA, the CDR3 is TGTGCCAGCTCGGAGAACCTACGACAGGGTTCGACTAACTATGGCTACACCTTC.

The chain is built from TRBV20-1 and TRBJ2-5; TRBD2 matches 8 bases. J gave up 1 base and V 0 bases, and 16 bases lay outside the gene matches. The CDR3 totals 19 residues. Germline CDR1 and CDR2: DFQATT and SNEGSKA (reference sequence). CDR3 sequence reads: CSARDGWEKRGTRQETQYF. The DNA of the CDR3 is TGCAGTGCTAGAGACGGTTGGGAGAAGCGGGGGACACGCCAAGAGACCCAGTACTTC.

As DNA, the CDR3 is TGTGCCAGCTCACCAACAGGGTACTCCTACGAGCAGTACTTC. Protein product: CASSPTGYSYEQYF. The chain employs TRBV18 and TRBJ2-7, with a tentative D call TRBD1 (6 bases). This CDR3 has 14 residues. The germline CDR1 and CDR2 sequences are KGHSH and LQKENI. V was cut by 2 bases and J by 0 bases, with 8 bases left in between.

This clonotype was counted between two and nine times. The rearrangement uses TRBV19 and TRBJ1-1; 11 bases are shared with TRBD1. The J segment lost 11 bases and the V segment lost 3 bases, leaving 8 bases of the junction unmatched. In germline, CDR1 is LNHDA, CDR2 SQIVND (reference sequence). The CDR3 contains 14 residues. CDR3 nucleotides: TGTGCCAGTAGTATTCGGACAGGGGGCAATGTGGCTTTCTTT. Its translation is CASSIRTGGNVAFF.

This sequence joins TRBV18 and TRBJ1-1; possibly TRBD1 for D (6 bases). V lost 1 base to trimming and J lost 3 bases, with 9 bases between them. CDR3 length: 14 residues. Germline V lookup: CDR1 KGHSH, CDR2 LQKENI. CDR3 DNA: TGTGCCAGCTCACCACAGGGGGGGGACACTGAAGCTTTCTTT. Its translation: CASSPQGGDTEAFF.

The chain combines TRBV4-1 with TRBJ2-5; D assignment may be TRBD1 or TRBD2 (5 bases each). The CDR3 has 17 amino acids. V was pared by 0 bases and J by 3 bases, with 17 bases between. Germline V gene data show CDR1 as MGHRA and CDR2 as YSYEKL. The CDR3 DNA follows: TGCGCCAGCAGCCAAGAAGCAATTTTGAGGGGTAAAGAGACCCAGTACTTC. Translation: CASSQEAILRGKETQYF.

The V and J genes are TRBV7-9 and TRBJ2-3; 8 bases map to TRBD1. The junction had 7 bases not matched to a gene; V was cut back by 5 bases and J by 3 bases. Germline CDR1 SEHNR, CDR2 FQNEAQ (reference sequence). The CDR3 has 15 residues. Here the CDR3 reads CASSAGQGITDTQYF. CDR3 bases: TGTGCCAGCAGCGCAGGACAGGGAATTACAGATACGCAGTATTTT.

The CDR3 region has the DNA TGTGCCAGCAGCCTCTGGGGGGGGAAGGGAGAGACCCAGTACTTC. The encoded protein is CASSLWGGKGETQYF. The genes are TRBV12-3 or TRBV12-4 and TRBJ2-5; TRBD2 matches 7 bases. The CDR3 contains 15 residues. The V and J ends lost 6 bases and 4 bases, in that order; junction bases with no gene match: 11.